Included here is one TCR beta chain sequence, with context. Per germline, CDR1 SGHNT and CDR2 YYREEE (reference sequence). This CDR3 comprises 12 residues. J lost 5 bases, V lost 4 bases, and 1 base had no gene match. In the original workflow: Nucleated cell number was recorded as an estimate derived from reference gene primer amplification. Repertoires were generated with immunoSEQ multiplex PCR, while TCRdb's copy carries only in-frame clones and drops some. That table gives V, J and clone size, and the DNA gave D and trimming. The sample has 110,000 or so clones, more than 80% seen once; the top ten hold approximately 9%. These data come from a study of blood T cell repertoires in COVID-19. At the level of the study: The study drew acute and convalescent COVID-19 samples from the United States, Italy and Spain.

The receptor was isolated from a woman aged 65 to 85 with acute or convalescent COVID-19. The sequenced material came from peripheral blood. V gene TRBV5-4 combines with J gene TRBJ1-2; 8 bases map to TRBD1. The CDR3: CASSDRGYGYTF. In DNA, the CDR3 is TGTGCCAGCAGCGACAGGGGTTATGGCTACACCTTC.